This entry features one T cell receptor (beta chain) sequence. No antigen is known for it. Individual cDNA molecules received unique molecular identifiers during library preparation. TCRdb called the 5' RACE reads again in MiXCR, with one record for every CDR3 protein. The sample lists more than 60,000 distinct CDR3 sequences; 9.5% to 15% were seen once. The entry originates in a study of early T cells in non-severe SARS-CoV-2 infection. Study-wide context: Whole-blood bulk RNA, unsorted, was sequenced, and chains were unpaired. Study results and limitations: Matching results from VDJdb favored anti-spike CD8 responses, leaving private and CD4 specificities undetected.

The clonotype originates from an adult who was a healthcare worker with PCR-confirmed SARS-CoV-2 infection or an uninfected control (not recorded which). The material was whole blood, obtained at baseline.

The CDR3 region has the DNA TGTGCCAGCAGTTATAATACCACGGGACAGGGCATCAACGAGCAGTACTTC. Protein sequence: CASSYNTTGQGINEQYF. V and J are TRBV6-9 and TRBJ2-7, with TRBD1 matching over 9 bases. Unmatched junction bases numbered 13, after V lost 2 bases and J lost 5 bases. CDR1 MNHGY and CDR2 SVAAGI come from the germline V gene. This CDR3 comprises 17 residues.